The 16 T cell receptor beta chains reported below all come from one sample, sequenced in a study of tumor-infiltrating lymphocytes in primary liver carcinoma. Germline DNA was also extracted, while the blood RNA originated from unsorted whole blood. Starting from around 510 ng of total RNA, TCR beta cDNA was produced with a primer in the constant region. Amplification in three nested multiplex PCR rounds with slightly modified ARM-PCR gave rise to TCR beta libraries. TRBV1-TRBV30 forward primers and a C-beta reverse primer were used in the first two PCR rounds, which each ran for approximately 11 cycles. TCRdb re-called the multiplex PCR reads with MiXCR, one entry per CDR3 protein. The data hold around 330,000 distinct CDR3 sequences, with 60% to 80% observed a single time. Sequencing input: peripheral blood. All receptors come from a man aged 35-49 years with primary liver carcinoma and hepatitis B virus infection.

This clonotype was found many times. This rearrangement joins TRBV11-2 to TRBJ2-3, with 12 bases lining up with TRBD2. V lost 3 bases and J lost 5; bases outside the gene matches: 0. This CDR3 region has 14 residues. In germline, CDR1 is SGHAT, CDR2 FQNNGV. The CDR3 bases are TGTGCCAGCAGCTTGACTAGCGGGAGAGATACGCAGTATTTT. Encoded protein: CASSLTSGRDTQYF.

Comments on this clonotype: Germline is not matched at one junction end, which may reflect a read error. The chain employs TRBV11-1 and TRBJ2-3; 9 bases are shared with TRBD2. The CDR3 covers 17 residues. Germline-derived CDR1 and CDR2 are SGHAT and FQDESV (reference sequence). Here the CDR3 DNA reads TGTGCCAGCAGCCCTATGGTGGTAGCGGGAGAACCAGATAGGCAGTATTTT. As protein: CASSPMVVAGEPDRQYF.

This clonotype has at least ten counts. The chain employs TRBV5-4 and TRBJ2-1; the D gene is possibly TRBD2 (6 bases). V was shortened by 4 bases and J by 3 bases, with 17 bases between the two germline ends. Germline values: CDR1 SGHNT, CDR2 YYREEE (reference sequence). The CDR3 is 16 amino acids. The CDR3 nucleotides read TGTGCCAGCAGCCCCCCGGGTGGGACTCTCTACAATGAGCAGTTCTTC. Translated: CASSPPGGTLYNEQFF.

This clonotype appeared once. With a much larger clone just one base away, this may be a read error. The chain recombines TRBV6-2 or TRBV6-3 with TRBJ2-1, with D tentatively TRBD2 (6 bases). This CDR3 comprises 12 residues. Trimming removed 6 bases from V and 10 bases from J, with 13 bases in between. Germline V lookup: CDR1 MNHEY, CDR2 SVGEGT. The DNA for the CDR3 is TGTGCCAGCAGGTCCAGGGACTTCGAGCAGTTCTTC. It encodes CASRSRDFEQFF.

J is TRBJ2-7 and V is TRBV7-9; D possibly uses TRBD1 or TRBD2 (5 bases each). The V gene lost 1 base and the J gene lost 1 base, with 11 bases spanning the gap. The CDR3 has 15 residues. Germline CDR1 SEHNR, CDR2 FQNEAQ (reference sequence). CDR3 sequence (DNA): TGTGCCAGCAGCTTAGGAGGGGTGAGGTCCTACGAGCAGTACTTC. Translation gives CASSLGGVRSYEQYF.

As for this clonotype: A much larger clonotype is one base distant, so this may be a read error. The chain uses TRBV6-6 and TRBJ2-7, with D tentatively TRBD1 or TRBD2 (5 bases each). V was shortened by 4 bases and J by 2 bases, with 12 bases between the two germline ends. Germline CDR1 MNHNY, CDR2 SVGAGI (reference sequence). This CDR3 contains 14 residues. CDR3 nucleotides: TGTGCCAGCAGTTTCCTGGGACGGCCCTACGAGCAGTACTTC. Protein: CASSFLGRPYEQYF.

V gene TRBV28 combines with J gene TRBJ2-7, with TRBD1 matching 7 bases. CDR1 and CDR2 (germline): MDHEN, SYDVKM. J lost 1 base, V lost 6 bases, and 9 bases had no gene match. The CDR3 covers 15 residues. The CDR3 DNA reads TGTGCCAGCAGGACAGCCGGGACAGCTTCCTACGAGCAGTACTTC. Its protein product is CASRTAGTASYEQYF. The entire variable domain, with the rest obtained from reference TRBV28 and TRBJ2-7, is as follows: DVKVTQSSRYLVKRTGEKVFLECVQDMDHENMFWYRQDPGLGLRLIYFSYDVKMKEKGDIPEGYSVSREKKERFSLILESASTNQTSMYLCASRTAGTASYEQYFGPGTRLTVT.

On this clonotype: One end of the junction varies from germline; a read error may be responsible. This rearrangement joins TRBV6-1 to TRBJ1-1; D remains ambiguous. CDR3 size: 15 residues. Looked up from germline, CDR1 is MNHNS and CDR2 is SASEGT. Here the CDR3 reads CGSSEAFWTDTEAFF. In DNA form, the CDR3 reads TGTGGCAGCAGTGAAGCTTTTTGGACGGACACTGAAGCTTTCTTT.

As for this clonotype: The junction does not match germline at one end; this may be a read error. This sequence joins TRBV4-1 and TRBJ1-2; D call uncertain. The CDR3 loop spans 17 amino acids. Germline values: CDR1 MGHRA, CDR2 YSYEKL. The CDR3 sequence is CASNQDRSPRGNYGYTF. The DNA for the CDR3 is TGCGCCAGCAACCAAGATAGGTCCCCTCGGGGTAACTATGGCTACACCTTC.

To note about this clonotype: A clone one base away is much larger, so this may be a read error. The conserved phenylalanine or tryptophan is not found at the CDR3 terminus, so this likely reflects a read error. V is TRBV6-1 and J is TRBJ2-1; TRBD2 matches at 11 bases. The CDR3 runs 15 residues. Unmatched junction bases numbered 7, after V lost 2 bases and J lost 10 bases. From germline, CDR1 is MNHNS and CDR2 SASEGT. CDR3 in DNA: TGTGCCAGCAGTGAACTTAGCGGGAGGGATGGGGAGCAGTTCCTC. Its translation: CASSELSGRDGEQFL.

A word on this clonotype: A junction boundary mismatches the germline segment, possibly from a read error. V gene TRBV7-9 combines with J gene TRBJ1-4; tentative D call: TRBD1 (6 bases). Germline CDR1 reads SEHNR; CDR2 reads FQNEAQ (reference sequence). CDR3 length equals 17 residues. The CDR3 DNA is TGTGTCAGCAGCTTACAGGCGGGGGCACCAACTAATGAAAAACTGTTTTTT. This sequence encodes CVSSLQAGAPTNEKLFF.

A remark on this clonotype: A much bigger clone sits one base away, suggesting this may be a read error. This chain connects TRBV4-2 to TRBJ2-1, with unresolved D. The CDR3 sequence is 16 residues long. CDR1 and CDR2 from the germline V gene are LGHNA and YNFKEQ. This chain's CDR3 is CVSSQEGSSSYNEQFF. As DNA, the CDR3 is TGTGTCAGCAGCCAAGAAGGCTCAAGCTCCTACAATGAGCAGTTCTTC.

This clonotype is classed as medium-sized (0.01 to 0.1%). This CDR3 is CSVEQDNSYEQYF. DNA of the CDR3: TGCAGCGTTGAACAGGACAATTCCTACGAGCAGTACTTC. J is TRBJ2-7 and V is TRBV29-1, with D possibly being TRBD1 (5 bases). V dropped 2 bases and J dropped 1 base, with 9 bases sitting between them. This CDR3 has 13 residues. The germline V gene encodes CDR1 SQVTM and CDR2 ANQGSEA.

Points on this clonotype: Given a much more abundant clone one base away, this may be a read error. The chain employs TRBV29-1 and TRBJ2-1, with TRBD2 identical over 7 bases. Looked up from germline, CDR1 is SQVTM and CDR2 is ANQGSEA. The CDR3 sequence is 14 residues long. Unmatched junction bases numbered 8, after V lost 3 bases and J lost 6 bases. This CDR3 is CSVDLGLRGNEQFF. CDR3 sequence (DNA): TGCAGCGTTGATTTGGGACTAAGGGGCAATGAGCAGTTCTTC.

A note on this clonotype: Since a much larger clone is just one base distant, this may be a read error. The gene calls are TRBV10-2 and TRBJ2-7; 7 nucleotides align to TRBD1. The CDR3 has 14 residues. V lost 6 bases, J lost 7 bases, and 12 bases stayed unmatched. CDR1 and CDR2 from the germline V gene are WSHSY and SAAADI. The CDR3 loop is CASRPSRTGGEQYF. In nucleotides, the CDR3 is TGCGCCAGCAGGCCCTCAAGGACAGGAGGAGAGCAGTACTTC.

The J gene is TRBJ1-2, the V gene TRBV28; unclear D gene. V lost 7 bases and J lost 0, with 12 bases in between. The germline gives CDR1 MDHEN, CDR2 SYDVKM. The CDR3 totals 14 residues. The chain's CDR3 is CASNFDGTNYGYTF. The DNA for the CDR3 is TGTGCCAGCAATTTTGACGGGACTAACTATGGCTACACCTTC.